The 14 T cell receptor beta chains presented below share a single source sample, sequenced in a study of blood T cell repertoires in COVID-19. Method: immunoSEQ multiplex PCR; TCRdb's copy keeps in-frame clones and lacks some. Of 160,000 or so clones listed, approximately 80% are singletons. The specimen sequenced was peripheral blood. These receptors all come from a human donor in a cohort sampled during active COVID-19.

The rearrangement links TRBV2 to TRBJ2-3; 15 bases fit TRBD2. CDR1 is SNHLY and CDR2 is FYNNEI in the germline V gene. The junction had 4 bases not matched to a gene; V was cut back by 9 bases and J by 0 bases. The CDR3 length is 16 residues. The CDR3 DNA reads as TGTGCCAGTGGACTAGCGGGGGGGCCCAGCACAGATACGCAGTATTTT. Encoded protein: CASGLAGGPSTDTQYF.

The V call is TRBV19, the J call TRBJ1-2, with 7 bases fitting TRBD1. V dropped 1 base and J dropped 2; count of bases not matched to a gene: 7. The CDR3 loop spans 16 amino acids. CDR1 and CDR2 (germline): LNHDA, SQIVND (reference sequence). Written as DNA, the CDR3 is TGTGCCAGTAGTATAGCGTGGACAGGACTAAACTATGGCTACACCTTC. Translated: CASSIAWTGLNYGYTF.

The chain links TRBV7-2 to TRBJ2-7; TRBD1 matches at 8 bases. CDR1 and CDR2 (germline): SGHTA, FQGNSA. This CDR3 is 15 amino acids long. Trimming took 2 bases from V and 2 from J; bases not matched to a gene: 5. This chain's CDR3 is CASSLSRGRAYEQYF. As DNA, the CDR3 is TGTGCCAGCAGCTTAAGCAGGGGGCGGGCCTACGAGCAGTACTTC.

This clone was seen just once. V gene TRBV20-1 combines with J gene TRBJ2-7; the D gene is possibly TRBD2 (5 bases). The CDR3 runs 11 residues. CDR1 and CDR2 from the germline V gene are DFQATT and SNEGSKA (reference sequence). Trimming took 8 bases from V and 5 from J, leaving 13 bases between them. The CDR3 DNA is TGCAGTCCCTCGGACGGGGACGAGCAGTACTTC. This codes for CSPSDGDEQYF.

CDR3 sequence (DNA): TGTGCCAGCAGTTTGACTGCAACTAATGAAAAACTGTTTTTT. Translated: CASSLTATNEKLFF. The rearrangement joins TRBV28 to TRBJ1-4, with unresolved D. This CDR3 region has 14 residues. Germline CDR1 reads MDHEN; CDR2 reads SYDVKM. Between the trimmed V and J ends, which lost 3 bases and 0 bases, there was a span of 5 bases.

The rearrangement joins TRBV19 to TRBJ2-7; the D gene is possibly TRBD1 (5 bases). The CDR3 is made up of 15 amino acids. V lost 2 bases and J 3 bases, leaving 14 bases between the germline ends. CDR1 LNHDA and CDR2 SQIVND come from the germline V gene (reference sequence). In DNA form, the CDR3 reads TGTGCCAGTAGTATATCGGCAGGGTGGAACTACGAGCAGTACTTC. Protein product: CASSISAGWNYEQYF.

V is TRBV6-2 or TRBV6-3 and J is TRBJ2-3, with a weak D call TRBD1 (6 bases). The CDR3 loop spans 15 amino acids. Per the germline V gene, CDR1 is MNHEY and CDR2 is SVGEGT. V lost 4 bases and J lost 1, with 12 bases in between. CDR3 sequence (DNA): TGTGCCAGCAGTTCCCGGTCAGGGGGCACAGATACGCAGTATTTT. The encoded protein is CASSSRSGGTDTQYF.

CDR3 region: CASKPGGVSTDTQYF. CDR3 DNA sequence: TGTGCCAGTAAACCCGGGGGGGTTAGCACAGATACGCAGTATTTT. The rearrangement uses TRBV19 and TRBJ2-3; 8 bases are shared with TRBD2. The CDR3 length is 15 residues. Germline CDR1 reads LNHDA; CDR2 reads SQIVND (reference sequence). The junction had 6 bases not matched to a gene; V was cut back by 7 bases and J by 0 bases.

The chain recombines TRBV9 with TRBJ2-6; no firm D call. The V end was cut by 0 bases, the J end by 4 bases, with 2 bases between. The CDR3 covers 13 residues. Germline assignment: CDR1 SGDLS and CDR2 YYNGEE. The DNA for the CDR3 is TGTGCCAGCAGCGTAGCAGGGGCCAACGTCCTGACTTTC. Protein product: CASSVAGANVLTF. Based on the CDR3 plus reference TRBV9 and TRBJ2-6, the full variable domain is DSGVTQTPKHLITATGQRVTLRCSPRSGDLSVYWYQQSLDQGLQFLIQYYNGEERAKGNILERFSAQQFPDLHSELNLSSLELGDSALYFCASSVAGANVLTFGAGSRLTVL.

The V and J genes are TRBV5-3 and TRBJ1-1; 7 bases align to TRBD1. TRBV5-3 is identified as an open reading frame with a role that is uncertain. The V segment lost 4 bases and the J segment 7 bases; nucleotides outside the gene matches: 10. There are 14 residues in the CDR3. The CDR3, as DNA: TGTGCCAGAAGCCTTCGACAGGGACGGGGTGAAGCTTTCTTT. Residues: CARSLRQGRGEAFF.

The chain has TRBV5-6 and TRBJ1-1; D possibly corresponds to TRBD1 (5 bases). The V end lost 0 bases, the J end lost 5 bases, and 14 bases lay between the germline ends. Per the germline V gene, CDR1 is SGHDT and CDR2 is YYEEEE. The length of the CDR3 is 15 residues. For the CDR3, the DNA is TGTGCCAGCAGCTTGGCCCGTGGCAGGGTAACTGAAGCTTTCTTT. The encoded protein is CASSLARGRVTEAFF.

V usage is TRBV7-9 and J usage is TRBJ1-6; 9 positions agree with TRBD1. Per germline, CDR1 SEHNR and CDR2 FQNEAQ (reference sequence). J was trimmed by 7 bases and V by 0 bases; bases with no gene match: 4. This CDR3 has 16 residues. For the CDR3, the DNA is TGTGCCAGCAGCTTAGCAGGGGACAGGGCGAATTCACCCCTCCACTTT. It is translated as CASSLAGDRANSPLHF.

This chain uses TRBV7-3 with TRBJ1-1; 8 nucleotides line up with TRBD1. V gave up 5 bases and J gave up 1 base; unmatched junction bases: 3. Germline CDR1 SGHTA, CDR2 FQGTGA. This CDR3 comprises 14 residues. The CDR3 is CASSVGQGNTEAFF. CDR3 nucleotides: TGTGCCAGCAGCGTCGGACAGGGGAACACTGAAGCTTTCTTT. The whole variable domain, filled in from reference TRBV7-3 and TRBJ1-1, reads GAGVSQTPSNKVTEKGKYVELRCDPISGHTALYWYRQSLGQGPEFLIYFQGTGAADDSGLPNDRFFAVRPEGSVSTLKIQRTERGDSAVYLCASSVGQGNTEAFFGQGTRLTVV.

The chain is built from TRBV4-1 and TRBJ2-7; the match to TRBD1 covers 7 bases. J was trimmed by 1 base and V by 3 bases; bases with no gene match: 9. Germline CDR1 MGHRA, CDR2 YSYEKL. This CDR3 region has 16 residues. For the CDR3, the DNA is TGCGCCAGCAGCCAGGCAAACAGGGGAATTTCCTACGAGCAGTACTTC. Its translation is CASSQANRGISYEQYF.